This T cell receptor (beta chain) was found in a study of response to subunit inactivated influenza vaccine. Germline V gene data show CDR1 as SGDLS and CDR2 as YYNGEE. The CDR3 length is 19 residues. The junction had 18 bases not matched to a gene; V was cut back by 0 bases and J by 4 bases. General study findings and limits: It was the authors' suggestion that each seasonal influenza vaccination recruits few new T cells.

Turning to this clonotype: Its antigen remains unidentified.

TCRdb re-analysed the RT-PCR reads in MiXCR, keeping a single row per CDR3 protein. Of approximately 500,000 distinct CDR3 sequences in the sample, approximately 15% were seen once. Sequences were derived from PBMCs from blood, sampled roughly 13 days after vaccination. This chain joins TRBV9 and TRBJ2-5, with TRBD2 identical over 7 bases. The TCR was taken from a man over 45 who received an inactivated influenza vaccine. The chain's CDR3 is CASSVGSVGGRSVGETQYF. The CDR3 region has the DNA TGTGCCAGCAGCGTAGGATCGGTCGGCGGGAGAAGCGTAGGAGAGACCCAGTACTTC.